This T cell receptor (beta chain) was captured by sequencing in a study of CD4+ T cells in melanoma (dated by TCRdb to between 2022 and 2023). In terms of the full investigation: Neoantigen-specific CD4+ T cells in human melanoma were what the study investigated. Results and caveats for the whole study, not just this receptor: Neoantigen-specific CD4+ T cells in melanoma were reported to show diverse differentiation states. Neoantigen-specific CD4+ T cells were reported to be correlated with the function of CD8+ T cells, macrophages and B cells.

A remark on this clone: Its target antigen remains unknown. Base qualities are not provided; no much larger clone lies one nucleotide away.

For CDR1 and CDR2, the germline V gene lists KGHSH and LQKENI. CDR3 length: 13 amino acids, cysteine to phenylalanine. Only the CDR3 DNA is retained, 39 bases long and in frame from the first base. Deletion took 3 bases off V and 9 bases off J, with a span of 9 bases between the germline ends. The method behind the library was the immunoSEQ multiplex PCR assay. The table was pulled from immuneACCESS by TCRdb, which kept in-frame rearrangements only. Such tables lose some clones; where checked, under half of the loss comes from unresolved V genes, and the rest has no known cause. For this sample the table gives tens of thousands of clones, of which 78% were detected only once. About 8.8% of the sample comes from the top ten. The donors were people with melanoma.

The clonotype originates from a human donor with melanoma. Recombination connected TRBV18 to TRBJ1-6; tentative D gene TRBD1, with 6 bases matching. The nucleotide sequence is given as TGTGCCAGCTCACCCCAGGGGCTTTCACCCCTCCACTTT. It codes for CASSPQGLSPLHF. The variable domain in full, with residues beyond the CDR3 obtained from the reference TRBV18 and TRBJ1-6 genes, is NAGVMQNPRHLVRRRGQEARLRCSPMKGHSHVYWYRQLPEEGLKFMVYLQKENIIDESGMPKERFSAEFPKEGPSILRIQQVVRGDSAAYFCASSPQGLSPLHFGNGTRLTVT.